Below are 9 T cell receptor beta chains sequenced from a single sample in a study of memory CD4+ T cells and cytomegalovirus serostatus. Method: immunoSEQ multiplex PCR; TCRdb's copy keeps in-frame clones and lacks some. The table lists tens of thousands of clones, just under 80% of them singletons. The sort gate was single viable CD3+CD4+CD8-CD45RO+ cells for memory CD4+ T cells. The sequenced sample consisted of memory CD4+ T cells from blood. These TCRs come from an adult in good health and CMV-seronegative.

The chain employs TRBV19 and TRBJ2-7; D unresolved. In germline, CDR1 is LNHDA, CDR2 SQIVND (reference sequence). With 4 bases removed from V and 5 bases from J, the gap between germline ends came to 18 bases. This CDR3 region has 15 residues. The CDR3 spells CASSRGSTRGHEQYF. The CDR3 nucleotides read TGTGCCAGTAGTAGAGGATCTACCCGAGGCCACGAGCAGTACTTC.

The CDR3 nucleotides are TGTGCCACCCAGTCCGGGACAGGGCGCGACGAGCAGTACTTC. Protein sequence: CATQSGTGRDEQYF. The V gene is TRBV10-3, the J gene TRBJ2-7; 9 bases line up with TRBD1. The CDR3 extends over 14 amino acids. Germline-derived CDR1 and CDR2 are ENHRY and SYGVKD. Germline trimming cut 10 bases from V and 5 bases from J; bases unmatched to any gene: 12.

As for this clone: The sample holds other DNA sequences that translate to the same CDR3. J is TRBJ1-1 and V is TRBV5-1, with D unclear. In germline, CDR1 is SGHRS, CDR2 YFSETQ. The CDR3 is made up of 11 amino acids. Deletions cut 2 bases from V and 3 bases from J, with 2 bases between. The CDR3 loop is CASSLDTEAFF. DNA of the CDR3: TGCGCCAGCAGCTTAGACACTGAAGCTTTCTTT.

This sequence joins TRBV19 and TRBJ2-5; D is ambiguous. This CDR3 has 14 amino acids. Trimming stripped 3 bases from V and 2 bases from J, with 10 bases between. Germline CDR1 and CDR2: LNHDA and SQIVND (reference sequence). The CDR3 region is CASSMRGAQETQYF. The CDR3 nucleotides are TGTGCCAGTAGTATGAGAGGAGCTCAAGAGACCCAGTACTTC.

The V gene is TRBV28, the J gene TRBJ1-5; D is ambiguous. Germline-derived CDR1 and CDR2 are MDHEN and SYDVKM. Trimming cost V 3 bases and J 0 bases, with 9 bases left between them. CDR3 size: 15 residues. CDR3 nucleotide sequence: TGTGCCAGCAGTTTGAGACACTATAGCAATCAGCCCCAGCATTTT. Translating it yields CASSLRHYSNQPQHF.

The V gene is TRBV30, the J gene TRBJ1-6; D gene uncertain. Germline CDR1 is GTSNPN and CDR2 is SVGIG (reference sequence). This CDR3 is 13 amino acids long. With 2 bases removed from V and 9 bases from J, the gap between germline ends came to 11 bases. This CDR3 is CAWSLQESSPLHF. DNA for the CDR3: TGTGCCTGGAGTTTGCAGGAGAGTTCACCCCTCCACTTT. The full variable domain, in which reference TRBV30 and TRBJ1-6 provide the parts outside the CDR3, is SQTIHQWPATLVQPVGSPLSLECTVEGTSNPNLYWYRQAAGRGLQLLFYSVGIGQISSEVPQNLSASRPQDRQFILSSKKLLLSDSGFYLCAWSLQESSPLHFGNGTRLTVT.

The gene calls are TRBV7-9 and TRBJ2-5; D remains unclear. The CDR3 is made up of 15 amino acids. Germline CDR1 is SEHNR and CDR2 is FQNEAQ (reference sequence). V was shortened by 2 bases and J by 2 bases, with 12 bases between the two germline ends. The CDR3 DNA sequence: TGTGCCAGCAGCTTACTAAGGGCAGGACAAGAGACCCAGTACTTC. Amino acid sequence: CASSLLRAGQETQYF.

The CDR3 region is CASSYSGGFTDTQYF. The CDR3, as DNA: TGCGCCAGCAGCTATAGCGGGGGGTTCACAGATACGCAGTATTTT. The V gene is TRBV5-1, the J gene TRBJ2-3, with 10 positions matching TRBD2. V lost 3 bases, J lost 2 bases, and 3 bases stayed unmatched. Germline CDR1 SGHRS, CDR2 YFSETQ. CDR3 length equals 15 residues.

This chain joins TRBV19 and TRBJ1-2, with a weak D call TRBD1 (5 bases). The germline gives CDR1 LNHDA, CDR2 SQIVND (reference sequence). The V gene lost 3 bases and the J gene lost 5 bases, with 16 bases spanning the gap. The CDR3 totals 15 residues. The CDR3 DNA is TGTGCCAGTAGTATCGGAGTGGGGCCGGGGTATGGCTACACCTTC. This gives the protein CASSIGVGPGYGYTF.